This passage covers 32 T cell receptor beta chains from one sample sequenced in a study of T cell changes during pregnancy in multiple sclerosis. The protocol was immunoSEQ multiplex PCR, while the TCRdb copy is restricted to in-frame clones and leaves out a portion. The sample lists under 100,000 clones, 94% occurring once. The input for sequencing was peripheral blood, taken in the third trimester of pregnancy. These receptors originate from a female donor with multiple sclerosis, enrolled in a pregnancy study.

This sequence joins TRBV21-1 and TRBJ2-7; TRBD1, the D gene given by the table, was not confirmed from the DNA. TRBV21-1 is designated a pseudogene. The CDR3 covers 16 residues. CDR3 region: CASSKGPAGVSYEQYF. The CDR3 nucleotides are TGTGCCAGCAGCAAAGGCCCCGCAGGGGTATCCTACGAGCAGTACTTC.

This rearrangement joins TRBV5-4 to TRBJ2-5, with D perhaps TRBD2 (5 bases). V lost 1 base to trimming and J lost 0 bases, with 10 bases between them. The length of the CDR3 is 15 residues. Looked up from germline, CDR1 is SGHNT and CDR2 is YYREEE (reference sequence). CDR3 region: CASSLTPGNQETQYF. In DNA form, the CDR3 reads TGTGCCAGCAGCTTGACACCGGGGAACCAAGAGACCCAGTACTTC.

The chain combines TRBV5-1 with TRBJ2-3; the D gene is possibly TRBD1 (6 bases). Trimming shortened V by 0 bases and J by 2 bases, and 13 bases separated the two germline ends. The CDR3 is 16 amino acids. Germline CDR1 is SGHRS and CDR2 is YFSETQ. The CDR3 region has the DNA TGCGCCAGCAGCTTGGCAACAGGGATCCTCACAGATACGCAGTATTTT. It translates to CASSLATGILTDTQYF. The full variable domain, rest sourced from reference TRBV5-1 and TRBJ2-3, is KAGVTQTPRYLIKTRGQQVTLSCSPISGHRSVSWYQQTPGQGLQFLFEYFSETQRNKGNFPGRFSGRQFSNSRSEMNVSTLELGDSALYLCASSLATGILTDTQYFGPGTRLTVL.

The chain is built from TRBV2 and TRBJ1-6, with unresolved D. This CDR3 is 12 amino acids long. Trimming stripped 6 bases from V and 7 bases from J, with 7 bases between. The germline V gene encodes CDR1 SNHLY and CDR2 FYNNEI. CDR3 sequence: CASRRGNSPLHF. In DNA, the CDR3 is TGTGCCAGCAGGCGAGGGAATTCACCCCTCCACTTT.

The chain joins TRBV9 to TRBJ1-1; D is perhaps TRBD1 (5 bases). V was cut by 3 bases and J by 6 bases, with 15 bases left in between. There are 14 residues in the CDR3. Germline loops: CDR1 SGDLS, CDR2 YYNGEE. CDR3 DNA: TGTGCCAGCAGCGCCGACGGGGGGTCAGCTGAAGCTTTCTTT. Protein product: CASSADGGSAEAFF.

The chain's CDR3 is CASKGASSTDTQYF. CDR3 coding DNA: TGTGCCAGCAAGGGAGCATCTAGCACAGATACGCAGTATTTT. V gene TRBV9 combines with J gene TRBJ2-3; possible D gene TRBD2, 5 bases. The CDR3 is 14 amino acids. CDR1 is SGDLS, CDR2 YYNGEE, per germline. Trimming took 6 bases from V and 0 from J, leaving 11 bases between them.

This chain uses TRBV15 with TRBJ2-1; a weak D match, TRBD2 (5 bases). The V gene lost 0 bases and the J gene lost 9 bases, with 24 bases spanning the gap. Looked up from germline, CDR1 is LNHNV and CDR2 is YYDKDF (reference sequence). This CDR3 region has 18 residues. The CDR3 sequence: CATSRELKAAAIPGEQFF. CDR3 in DNA: TGTGCCACCAGCAGAGAGTTGAAAGCGGCGGCAATCCCTGGTGAGCAGTTCTTC.

The V gene is TRBV6-1, the J gene TRBJ1-5, with 9 bases fitting TRBD1. The germline V gene encodes CDR1 MNHNS and CDR2 SASEGT. The CDR3 consists of 15 residues. V trimming: 10 bases; J trimming: 6 bases; junction bases outside the gene matches: 13. The CDR3 coding sequence is TGTGCCATCCAGACGACAGGGGGGGGAAGTCAGCCCCAGCATTTT. Protein: CAIQTTGGGSQPQHF.

CDR3 sequence (DNA): TGTGCCAGCAGCTTAGTAGGAGGACAGCAAACCACCGGGGAGCTGTTTTTT. Translated: CASSLVGGQQTTGELFF. The chain carries TRBV7-2 and TRBJ2-2; perhaps TRBD1 as D (6 bases). In germline, CDR1 is SGHTA, CDR2 FQGNSA. The V end lost 1 base, the J end lost 4 bases, and 16 bases lay between the germline ends. The CDR3 has 17 amino acids.

J is TRBJ1-5 and V is TRBV2, with no clear D. The CDR3 runs to 16 residues. Germline assignment: CDR1 SNHLY and CDR2 FYNNEI. The V gene lost 1 base and the J gene lost 9 bases, with 19 bases spanning the gap. CDR3 region: CASSEVLGAGGGPQHF. The CDR3 DNA is TGTGCCAGCAGTGAAGTCCTTGGCGCAGGAGGCGGGCCCCAGCATTTT.

This clone was seen once. The V gene is TRBV5-6, the J gene TRBJ2-1; 9 nucleotides match TRBD2. After removal of 0 bases from V and 4 bases from J, the junction contained 14 bases not matched to a gene. The V gene's germline CDR1 is SGHDT and CDR2 YYEEEE. The CDR3 covers 19 residues. Written as DNA, the CDR3 is TGTGCCAGCAGCTTGGAGGATAAGCGGGGGGACCCTAGATACAATGAGCAGTTCTTC. Amino acid sequence: CASSLEDKRGDPRYNEQFF.

This CDR3 is CASSLDGYYGYTF. In nucleotides, the CDR3 is TGTGCCAGCAGCTTGGACGGGTACTATGGCTACACCTTC. This chain joins TRBV5-4 and TRBJ1-2; D uncertain. The CDR3 spans 13 residues. Looked up from germline, CDR1 is SGHNT and CDR2 is YYREEE (reference sequence). The V and J ends lost 0 bases and 3 bases respectively, with 6 bases between them.

This chain links TRBV5-5 with TRBJ1-2, with D tentatively TRBD1 (5 bases). CDR3 length equals 14 residues. Trimming took 3 bases from V and 2 from J, leaving 11 bases between them. From germline, CDR1 is SGHKS and CDR2 YYEKEE (reference sequence). CDR3 protein: CASSSSGGNYGYTF. The CDR3 DNA follows: TGTGCCAGCAGCTCCTCGGGGGGGAACTATGGCTACACCTTC.

This chain links TRBV5-1 with TRBJ2-7; D perhaps matches TRBD1 (5 bases). The CDR3 is made up of 14 amino acids. Trimming pared 4 bases from V and 0 bases from J, leaving 11 bases between. The V gene's germline CDR1 is SGHRS and CDR2 YFSETQ. This CDR3 is CASSVAGYSYEQYF. DNA for the CDR3: TGCGCCAGCAGCGTTGCAGGGTACTCCTACGAGCAGTACTTC.

V gene TRBV10-1 combines with J gene TRBJ2-7; 8 positions agree with TRBD1. With 2 bases clipped from V and 4 bases from J, the junction kept 10 bases outside the gene matches. The length of the CDR3 is 16 residues. Germline CDR1 and CDR2: WNHNN and SYGVQD (reference sequence). The CDR3 spells CASSEDGQGASYEQYF. The CDR3 region has the DNA TGCGCCAGCAGTGAGGACGGACAGGGAGCATCGTACGAGCAGTACTTC.

The chain is built from TRBV7-9 and TRBJ1-1, with TRBD1 matching over 7 bases. The V gene's germline CDR1 is SEHNR and CDR2 FQNEAQ (reference sequence). CDR3 length: 13 residues. J gave up 8 bases and V 3 bases, and 6 bases lay outside the gene matches. CDR3 in DNA: TGTGCCAGCAGCTTGGGACAGCTCGAAGAAGCTTTCTTT. This sequence encodes CASSLGQLEEAFF.

CDR3 sequence (DNA): TGTGCCAGTAGTCTAGGCGGGCCCCAGCATTTT. This codes for CASSLGGPQHF. The gene calls are TRBV19 and TRBJ1-5; no firm D call. Germline V lookup: CDR1 LNHDA, CDR2 SQIVND (reference sequence). The CDR3 runs to 11 residues. V was trimmed by 5 bases and J by 9 bases, leaving 8 bases between them.

V is TRBV27 and J is TRBJ2-3; the D is unclear. CDR1 MNHEY and CDR2 SMNVEV come from the germline V gene (reference sequence). Trimming shortened V by 0 bases and J by 2 bases, and 12 bases separated the two germline ends. The CDR3 is made up of 16 amino acids. Here the CDR3 reads CASSLSGVSYTDTQYF. The CDR3 coding sequence is TGTGCCAGCAGTTTATCGGGCGTTTCCTACACAGATACGCAGTATTTT.

V gene TRBV6-6 combines with J gene TRBJ1-1; TRBD1 matches 8 bases. V was clipped by 4 bases and J by 0 bases; unmatched bases: 4. The CDR3 is 15 amino acids. CDR1 is MNHNY and CDR2 is SVGAGI in the germline V gene (reference sequence). In DNA form, the CDR3 reads TGTGCCAGCAGTTCCAGGACAGGGATGAACACTGAAGCTTTCTTT. It specifies CASSSRTGMNTEAFF.

The J gene is TRBJ2-2, the V gene TRBV6-6; a possible D gene is TRBD2 (5 bases). The ends were cut back, 6 bases at V and 2 bases at J, with 13 bases in the middle. The CDR3 length is 15 residues. CDR1 and CDR2 from the germline V gene are MNHNY and SVGAGI (reference sequence). CDR3 region: CASRERTANTGELFF. CDR3 sequence (DNA): TGTGCCAGCAGAGAGAGGACTGCTAACACCGGGGAGCTGTTTTTT.

J is TRBJ1-1 and V is TRBV6-4, with TRBD1 matching 9 bases. The CDR3 is 15 amino acids. J gave up 1 base and V 6 bases, and 6 bases lay outside the gene matches. Germline loops: CDR1 MRHNA, CDR2 SNTAGT. As DNA, the CDR3 is TGTGCCAGCAGACCGACAGGGGGGACGAACACTGAAGCTTTCTTT. Protein sequence: CASRPTGGTNTEAFF.

The V gene is TRBV5-4, the J gene TRBJ2-3, with 8 bases that match TRBD2. The CDR3 totals 16 residues. The germline V gene encodes CDR1 SGHNT and CDR2 YYREEE (reference sequence). With 5 bases clipped from V and 2 bases from J, the junction kept 10 bases outside the gene matches. This chain's CDR3 is CASRTSGGPSTDTQYF. As DNA, the CDR3 is TGTGCCAGCAGAACCAGCGGGGGACCATCCACAGATACGCAGTATTTT.

This clone appeared a single time. The rearrangement links TRBV29-1 to TRBJ2-5; D is unclear. V was clipped by 8 bases and J by 4 bases, with 20 bases between them. The CDR3 extends over 14 amino acids. CDR1 is SQVTM, CDR2 ANQGSEA, per germline. CDR3 sequence reads: CSIYNTWVAETQYF. The CDR3 region has the DNA TGCAGCATCTACAATACGTGGGTAGCAGAGACCCAGTACTTC. Using reference TRBV29-1 and TRBJ2-5 for the parts outside the CDR3, the full variable domain is SAVISQKPSRDICQRGTSLTIQCQVDSQVTMMFWYRQQPGQSLTLIATANQGSEATYESGFVIDKFPISRPNLTFSTLTVSNMSPEDSSIYLCSIYNTWVAETQYFGPGTRLLVL.

This sequence joins TRBV7-3 and TRBJ2-1, with D possibly being TRBD2 (5 bases). In germline, CDR1 is SGHTA, CDR2 FQGTGA. V was pared by 8 bases and J by 8 bases, with 10 bases between. The CDR3 extends over 11 amino acids. As DNA, the CDR3 is TGTGCCAGCGGAGACGGGGATGAGCAGTTCTTC. Translation: CASGDGDEQFF.

CDR3 region: CASALAGGKAEQFF. The CDR3 coding sequence is TGTGCCAGCGCCTTAGCCGGGGGGAAGGCTGAGCAGTTCTTC. The chain carries TRBV7-8 and TRBJ2-1, with TRBD2 matching 7 bases. CDR1 and CDR2 (germline): SGHVS, FQNEAQ. The V segment lost 8 bases and the J segment 9 bases; nucleotides outside the gene matches: 13. The CDR3 has 14 amino acids.

The chain has TRBV12-5 and TRBJ2-1, with 10 nucleotides matching TRBD2. After removal of 0 bases from V and 0 bases from J, the junction contained 8 bases not matched to a gene. Germline-derived CDR1 and CDR2 are LGHNT and FRNRAP. This CDR3 has 19 residues. In DNA, the CDR3 is TGTGCTAGTGGTTTGGTACGGCTAGCGGGGGCCAGCTCCTACAATGAGCAGTTCTTC. Amino acids: CASGLVRLAGASSYNEQFF. Full variable domain (outside the CDR3, taken from reference TRBV12-5 and TRBJ2-1): DARVTQTPRHKVTEMGQEVTMRCQPILGHNTVFWYRQTMMQGLELLAYFRNRAPLDDSGMPKDRFSAEMPDATLATLKIQPSEPRDSAVYFCASGLVRLAGASSYNEQFFGPGTRLTVL.

J is TRBJ1-2 and V is TRBV20-1; D unclear. Germline V CDR1 and CDR2: DFQATT, SNEGSKA (reference sequence). The V gene lost 4 bases and the J gene lost 5 bases, with 5 bases spanning the gap. The CDR3 is 10 amino acids. This CDR3 reads CSATSYGYTF. In nucleotides, the CDR3 is TGCAGTGCTACCAGTTATGGCTACACCTTC.

The genes are TRBV10-1 and TRBJ1-6, with TRBD1 matching 7 bases. Germline V gene lookup returns CDR1 WNHNN and CDR2 SYGVQD (reference sequence). The V gene end was trimmed by 3 bases and the J gene end by 6 bases; junction bases not matched to a gene: 2. This CDR3 has 14 residues. CDR3 DNA: TGCGCCAGCAGTGAAGGGGGCTCTAATTCACCCCTCCACTTT. Translation gives CASSEGGSNSPLHF.

V is TRBV13 and J is TRBJ2-1; a weak D match, TRBD1 (5 bases). Germline CDR1 is PRHDT and CDR2 is FYEKMQ (reference sequence). CDR3 size: 14 residues. Trimming removed 0 bases from V and 5 bases from J, with 8 bases in between. The CDR3 protein is CASSLGTANNEQFF. In DNA, the CDR3 is TGTGCCAGCAGCTTAGGGACAGCTAACAATGAGCAGTTCTTC.

The V gene is TRBV5-1, the J gene TRBJ1-1; no reliable D call. The CDR3 extends over 13 amino acids. V lost 2 bases to trimming and J lost 0 bases, with 5 bases between them. Germline V gene data show CDR1 as SGHRS and CDR2 as YFSETQ. The CDR3 coding sequence is TGCGCCAGCAGCTTTACAGTGAACACTGAAGCTTTCTTT. Its translation: CASSFTVNTEAFF.

As concerns this clone: The sample has other DNA sequences that encode this CDR3 too. J is TRBJ2-7 and V is TRBV9, with 7 nucleotides matching TRBD2. The V and J ends lost 2 bases and 4 bases, in that order; junction bases with no gene match: 3. Germline CDR1 reads SGDLS; CDR2 reads YYNGEE. The length of the CDR3 is 13 residues. The DNA of the CDR3 is TGTGCCAGCAGCGTCGGGGGGTCGTACGAGCAGTACTTC. Translated: CASSVGGSYEQYF.

This chain links TRBV5-8 with TRBJ1-5, with D possibly matching TRBD1 (6 bases). V lost 3 bases to trimming and J lost 3 bases, with 16 bases between them. Looked up from germline, CDR1 is SGHTS and CDR2 is YDEGEE. The CDR3 loop spans 16 amino acids. CDR3 nucleotide sequence: TGTGCCAGCAGCTACGGAGACAGGTCTTACAATCAGCCCCAGCATTTT. Translated, it gives CASSYGDRSYNQPQHF.